These 30 T cell receptor beta chains came from one sample sequenced in a study of immune characterization of retroperitoneal liposarcoma. MiXCR, run by TCRdb on the PCR reads, gives a single entry per CDR3 protein. The profile shows about 10,000 distinct CDR3 sequences, 20% to 30% of them singletons. Material: blood. Receptor source: a male donor with retroperitoneal liposarcoma.

The chain carries TRBV11-3 and TRBJ2-1; 10 bases fit TRBD1. The CDR3 loop spans 15 amino acids. Trimming removed 5 bases from V and 5 bases from J; junction bases left unmatched: 6. Germline assignment: CDR1 SGHNT and CDR2 YENEEA. The CDR3 loop is CASSRGGTGDNEQFF. CDR3 nucleotides: TGTGCCAGCAGCAGAGGTGGGACAGGGGACAATGAGCAGTTCTTC.

The V gene is TRBV12-3 or TRBV12-4, the J gene TRBJ2-6; D not certain. V lost 8 bases to trimming and J lost 4 bases, with 9 bases between them. The CDR3 is made up of 13 amino acids. CDR3 sequence (DNA): TGTGCCAGCTGGATGAAGGGGGCCAACGTCCTGACTTTC. Translating it yields CASWMKGANVLTF.

V and J are TRBV7-2 and TRBJ1-2, with no clear D. Germline CDR1 and CDR2: SGHTA and FQGNSA. Trimming left V 0 bases short and J 4 bases short, with 12 bases between. The CDR3 is made up of 15 amino acids. In DNA form, the CDR3 reads TGTGCCAGCAGCTTAGCCAGAGATCCTTTCTATGGCTACACCTTC. Its translation: CASSLARDPFYGYTF.

The genes are TRBV4-1 and TRBJ1-3, with D maybe TRBD1 (5 bases). V lost 3 bases, J lost 4 bases, and 10 bases lay in between. The CDR3 loop spans 14 amino acids. Germline loops: CDR1 MGHRA, CDR2 YSYEKL. CDR3 bases: TGCGCCAGCAGCCAGACGGGGGTCGGAAACACCATATATTTT. It encodes CASSQTGVGNTIYF.

J is TRBJ1-1 and V is TRBV11-3; 9 bases fit TRBD1. The CDR3 loop spans 14 amino acids. The germline V gene has CDR1 SGHNT and CDR2 YENEEA. Trimming removed 4 bases from V and 5 bases from J; junction bases left unmatched: 5. The chain's CDR3 is CASSYPDRGTEAFF. CDR3 nucleotide sequence: TGTGCCAGCAGCTATCCCGACAGGGGGACTGAAGCTTTCTTT.

This clonotype was detected a few times. The chain combines TRBV29-1 with TRBJ2-7, with TRBD2 as a possible D gene (7 bases). Looked up from germline, CDR1 is SQVTM and CDR2 is ANQGSEA. The CDR3 extends over 14 amino acids. V lost 3 bases, J lost 3 bases, and 15 bases lay in between. In DNA form, the CDR3 reads TGCAGCGTTGAGGGGTCGGGGGGCCGCTACGAGCAGTACTTC. This gives the protein CSVEGSGGRYEQYF.

In this sample, this clonotype turned up a few times. The rearrangement uses TRBV29-1 and TRBJ2-2; D is uncertain. Germline loops: CDR1 SQVTM, CDR2 ANQGSEA. Deletions cut 4 bases from V and 8 bases from J, with 11 bases between. The CDR3 is 12 amino acids. CDR3 nucleotide sequence: TGCAGCGTTGGCCAGACCCCGGGGGAGCTGTTTTTT. Translating gives CSVGQTPGELFF.

The CDR3 sequence is CASRGPVRNTEAFF. As DNA, the CDR3 is TGTGCCAGCAGGGGCCCCGTCCGGAACACTGAAGCTTTCTTT. This chain uses TRBV6-1 with TRBJ1-1; D remains ambiguous. Trimming removed 6 bases from V and 1 base from J, with 12 bases in between. CDR1 MNHNS and CDR2 SASEGT come from the germline V gene. This CDR3 has 14 residues.

This clonotype was picked up a small number of times. J is TRBJ2-1 and V is TRBV7-8; maybe TRBD1 (7 bases). This CDR3 is built from 14 residues. Per the germline V gene, CDR1 is SGHVS and CDR2 is FQNEAQ. Trimming shortened V by 5 bases and J by 10 bases, and 18 bases separated the two germline ends. CDR3 protein: CASSQPGGPYEQFF. The DNA of the CDR3 is TGTGCCAGCAGCCAACCAGGGGGGCCCTACGAGCAGTTCTTC.

This sequence joins TRBV12-5 and TRBJ1-1; 8 bases line up with TRBD1. The germline gives CDR1 LGHNT, CDR2 FRNRAP. The trim removed 6 bases at V and 4 bases at J, leaving 13 bases unmatched. This CDR3 region has 16 residues. This CDR3 reads CASGQRQGPHSTEAFF. CDR3 bases: TGTGCTAGTGGCCAACGACAGGGGCCGCATAGCACTGAAGCTTTCTTT.

This chain connects TRBV3-1 to TRBJ2-2; possibly TRBD1 or TRBD2 for D (7 bases each). With 2 bases removed from V and 9 bases from J, the gap between germline ends came to 19 bases. CDR1 and CDR2 (germline): LGHDT, YNNKEL (reference sequence). This CDR3 has 16 residues. The CDR3 here is CASSQTRGGLTWELFF. CDR3 in DNA: TGTGCCAGCAGCCAAACCAGGGGGGGACTTACTTGGGAGCTGTTTTTT.

In its sample, this clonotype is large. V and J are TRBV6-1 and TRBJ1-2, with D unresolved. The germline CDR1 and CDR2 sequences are MNHNS and SASEGT. V was clipped by 8 bases and J by 2 bases, with 9 bases between them. The CDR3 has 12 residues. The CDR3 nucleotides read TGTGCCAGCCAGGCACCCAACTATGGCTACACCTTC. Its protein is CASQAPNYGYTF.

This clonotype was observed a handful of times. The rearrangement joins TRBV6-1 to TRBJ1-4; D is unclear. The V end lost 1 base, the J end lost 1 base, and 4 bases lay between the germline ends. The CDR3 contains 14 residues. Germline values: CDR1 MNHNS, CDR2 SASEGT. This CDR3 is CASSEDRTNEKLFF. CDR3 coding DNA: TGTGCCAGCAGTGAAGACAGAACTAATGAAAAACTGTTTTTT.

This clonotype occurred a few times. The CDR3 nucleotides read TGTGCCAGCAGTTTAAGGACAGGGGAAAACATTCAGTACTTC. It codes for CASSLRTGENIQYF. The V gene is TRBV27, the J gene TRBJ2-4; the match to TRBD1 covers 9 bases. Germline V gene sequence: CDR1 MNHEY, CDR2 SMNVEV (reference sequence). Trimming cost V 2 bases and J 5 bases; bases outside gene matches: 1. The CDR3 runs to 14 residues.

The chain combines TRBV12-3 or TRBV12-4 with TRBJ2-5; TRBD1 aligns across 12 bases. The CDR3 covers 15 residues. V lost 2 bases, J lost 4 bases, and 2 bases stayed unmatched. CDR3 in amino acids: CASSLRDRGPETQYF. Written as DNA, the CDR3 is TGTGCCAGCAGTTTAAGGGACAGGGGGCCAGAGACCCAGTACTTC.

In its sample, this clonotype ranks as medium-sized. The chain joins TRBV4-1 to TRBJ1-1; D not certain. Germline V gene lookup returns CDR1 MGHRA and CDR2 YSYEKL. There are 14 residues in the CDR3. Trimming stripped 6 bases from V and 10 bases from J, with 21 bases between. The CDR3 DNA reads TGCGCCAGCAGACTCGCCCCCATCTCTGGCGCAGCTTTCTTT. Translation: CASRLAPISGAAFF.

The J gene is TRBJ2-1, the V gene TRBV6-2 or TRBV6-3; D not resolved. The length of the CDR3 is 13 residues. The germline V and J ends were trimmed by 7 bases and 3 bases, with 10 bases remaining between them. CDR1 is MNHEY, CDR2 SVGEGT, per germline. The CDR3 region has the DNA TGTGCCAGCACCCTCCGGGTCTACAATGAGCAGTTCTTC. Residues: CASTLRVYNEQFF.

Notes on this clonotype: Because it lacks the conserved phenylalanine or tryptophan at the end, this CDR3 is likely a read error. The gene calls are TRBV11-3 and TRBJ2-1; possibly TRBD1 for D (5 bases). Germline CDR1 reads SGHNT; CDR2 reads YENEEA. V dropped 5 bases and J dropped 10 bases, with 12 bases sitting between them. The CDR3 has 12 residues. The DNA for the CDR3 is TGTGCCAGCAGCGACGACAGCTACGAGCAGTTCTGC. This gives the protein CASSDDSYEQFC.

The V call is TRBV25-1, the J call TRBJ1-5, with TRBD1 as a possible D gene (5 bases). From germline, CDR1 is MGHDK and CDR2 SYGVNS. This CDR3 is 20 amino acids long. Trimming pared 4 bases from V and 2 bases from J, leaving 27 bases between. The CDR3, as DNA: TGTGCCAGCAGTGGGGGGGGGGGGAGGCGGTACGGGGTTGGCAATCAGCCCCAGCATTTT. It translates to CASSGGGGRRYGVGNQPQHF. The variable domain in full, with the rest retrieved from reference TRBV25-1 and TRBJ1-5, is EADIYQTPRYLVIGTGKKITLECSQTMGHDKMYWYQQDPGMELHLIHYSYGVNSTEKGDLSSESTVSRIRTEHFPLTLESARPSHTSQYLCASSGGGGRRYGVGNQPQHFGDGTRLSIL.

This clonotype was recorded a few times. This chain's CDR3 is CSARELAGGRETQYF. CDR3 bases: TGCAGTGCTAGGGAACTAGCGGGGGGGAGGGAGACCCAGTACTTC. The chain links TRBV20-1 to TRBJ2-5, with TRBD2 matching over 13 bases. Germline trimming cut 3 bases from V and 5 bases from J; bases unmatched to any gene: 6. The CDR3 sequence is 15 residues long. Germline V CDR1 and CDR2: DFQATT, SNEGSKA (reference sequence).

This clonotype appeared a few times. V gene TRBV7-6 combines with J gene TRBJ2-1; perhaps D is TRBD1 or TRBD2 (5 bases each). Trimming cost V 5 bases and J 13 bases, with 24 bases left between them. CDR3 length: 15 residues. CDR1 is SGHVS, CDR2 FNYEAQ, per germline. The chain's CDR3 is CASSPYGPRDGTQFF. CDR3 sequence (DNA): TGTGCCAGCAGCCCATACGGACCGCGAGACGGGACCCAGTTCTTC. Drawing the rest from reference TRBV7-6 and TRBJ2-1, the complete variable domain is GAGVSQSPRYKVTKRGQDVALRCDPISGHVSLYWYRQALGQGPEFLTYFNYEAQQDKSGLPNDRFSAERPEGSISTLTIQRTEQRDSAMYRCASSPYGPRDGTQFFGPGTRLTVL.

This clonotype came up many times. The CDR3, as DNA: TGTGCCAGCGAGGGCGGACAAAATCAGCCCCAGCATTTT. It yields the protein CASEGGQNQPQHF. V gene TRBV6-1 combines with J gene TRBJ1-5, with TRBD1 as a possible D gene (5 bases). The CDR3 is 13 residues long. The V and J ends lost 8 bases and 4 bases respectively, with 12 bases between them. The germline gives CDR1 MNHNS, CDR2 SASEGT.

The chain carries TRBV4-1 and TRBJ1-3; D gene uncertain. The CDR3 covers 16 residues. Trimming removed 1 base at V and 2 bases at J, with 12 bases between. Germline V lookup: CDR1 MGHRA, CDR2 YSYEKL. CDR3: CASSQAVTDAGNTIYF. As DNA, the CDR3 is TGCGCCAGCAGCCAAGCAGTAACAGACGCTGGAAACACCATATATTTT.

The chain joins TRBV7-2 to TRBJ2-1; 7 bases align to TRBD1. V trimming: 2 bases; J trimming: 3 bases; junction bases outside the gene matches: 4. In germline, CDR1 is SGHTA, CDR2 FQGNSA. The CDR3 covers 15 residues. The CDR3 nucleotides are TGTGCCAGCAGCTTAATGAGACAGGGCTACAATGAGCAGTTCTTC. Translation gives CASSLMRQGYNEQFF.

This rearrangement joins TRBV10-3 to TRBJ2-3, with 11 bases aligning to TRBD1. Trimming cost V 4 bases and J 4 bases; bases outside gene matches: 4. The CDR3 has 15 residues. Germline-derived CDR1 and CDR2 are ENHRY and SYGVKD. CDR3 sequence: CAISGGTGGPDTQYF. The CDR3 coding sequence is TGTGCCATCAGTGGGGGGACAGGGGGTCCAGATACGCAGTATTTT.

The V call is TRBV6-6, the J call TRBJ2-1; 9 positions agree with TRBD1. The tail of the sequence fits TRBJ2-5 better, so the J call may be wrong. Germline assignment: CDR1 MNHNY and CDR2 SVGAGI (reference sequence). The CDR3 runs 16 residues. The CDR3 nucleotides are TGTGCCAGCAGCCTTGGAACAGGGGGCTTTGGGGAGACCCAGTACTTC. This codes for CASSLGTGGFGETQYF.

The rearrangement joins TRBV6-1 to TRBJ1-6; TRBD1 might be the D (6 bases). From germline, CDR1 is MNHNS and CDR2 SASEGT. Between the trimmed V and J ends, which lost 5 bases and 7 bases, there was a span of 12 bases. This CDR3 comprises 14 residues. CDR3 sequence (DNA): TGTGCCAGCAGTTATGAGGGGGGGAATTCACCCCTCCACTTT. This gives the protein CASSYEGGNSPLHF.

This clonotype was counted only a few times. The chain links TRBV4-1 to TRBJ1-2; no clear D gene. With 0 bases removed from V and 5 bases from J, the gap between germline ends came to 13 bases. The CDR3 is 15 residues long. In germline, CDR1 is MGHRA, CDR2 YSYEKL. The CDR3 bases are TGCGCCAGCAGCCAAGAATGGTCGGGCGGATATGGCTACACCTTC. Translated: CASSQEWSGGYGYTF.

This clonotype was seen more than once but under ten times. The chain is built from TRBV6-1 and TRBJ2-6; 7 bases line up with TRBD1. The germline gives CDR1 MNHNS, CDR2 SASEGT. CDR3 length equals 19 residues. The J segment lost 0 bases and the V segment lost 6 bases, leaving 14 bases of the junction unmatched. This chain's CDR3 is CASSPSSGTVVSGANVLTF. CDR3 bases: TGTGCCAGCAGCCCCAGCTCCGGGACAGTCGTCTCTGGGGCCAACGTCCTGACTTTC.

This clonotype was observed a few times. The V gene is TRBV7-6, the J gene TRBJ2-5; D remains unclear. The V gene lost 4 bases and the J gene lost 11 bases, with 17 bases spanning the gap. This CDR3 contains 13 residues. Germline values: CDR1 SGHVS, CDR2 FNYEAQ. CDR3 sequence: CASSSTGYNEQYF. The CDR3 DNA follows: TGTGCCAGCAGCTCGACCGGGTACAATGAGCAGTACTTC.